These 32 T cell receptor beta chains originate from one sample sequenced in a study of blood T cell repertoires in COVID-19. This table comes from immunoSEQ multiplex PCR, and its TCRdb copy is limited to in-frame clones, with some not included. The sample records a few hundred thousand clones, around nine tenths being singletons. Sequencing was performed on PBMCs or T cells enriched from blood (not recorded which). The receptor set was obtained from a man aged 35 to 55 who had recovered from COVID-19.

CDR3 coding DNA: TGTGCCAGCCAAACAGGGAACACCGGGGAGCTGTTTTTT. Translating it yields CASQTGNTGELFF. The V gene is TRBV6-6, the J gene TRBJ2-2, with D maybe TRBD1 (5 bases). The CDR3 is 13 amino acids. The germline CDR1 and CDR2 sequences are MNHNY and SVGAGI (reference sequence). V lost 8 bases, J lost 1 base, and 8 bases lay in between.

The chain recombines TRBV28 with TRBJ1-2; 7 bases agree with TRBD1. V lost 3 bases to trimming and J lost 1 base; unmatched junction nucleotides: 5. Germline-derived CDR1 and CDR2 are MDHEN and SYDVKM. This CDR3 has 15 amino acids. The CDR3 spells CASSFLDRLNYGYTF. The DNA for the CDR3 is TGTGCCAGCAGTTTTTTGGACAGGCTTAACTATGGCTACACCTTC.

This sequence joins TRBV29-1 and TRBJ1-1; TRBD1 agrees at 8 bases. J lost 4 bases, V lost 7 bases, and 11 bases had no gene match. The CDR3 consists of 14 residues. CDR1 and CDR2 from the germline V gene are SQVTM and ANQGSEA. The CDR3 sequence is CSAIGQGVVTEAFF. In DNA form, the CDR3 reads TGCAGCGCGATCGGACAGGGAGTAGTCACTGAAGCTTTCTTT.

This chain connects TRBV11-3 to TRBJ1-1, with D uncertain. The CDR3 totals 15 residues. Per germline, CDR1 SGHNT and CDR2 YENEEA. Deletions cut 10 bases from V and 2 bases from J, with 20 bases between. CDR3 loop: CATDPRSGINTEAFF. The CDR3 DNA is TGTGCCACCGACCCCCGTTCGGGGATAAACACTGAAGCTTTCTTT. The full variable domain, in which reference TRBV11-3 and TRBJ1-1 provide the parts outside the CDR3, is EAGVVQSPRYKIIEKKQPVAFWCNPISGHNTLYWYLQNLGQGPELLIRYENEEAVDDSQLPKDRFSAERLKGVDSTLKIQPAELGDSAVYLCATDPRSGINTEAFFGQGTRLTVV.

J is TRBJ2-2 and V is TRBV19, with 13 positions matching TRBD2. The CDR3 consists of 17 residues. Germline-derived CDR1 and CDR2 are LNHDA and SQIVND (reference sequence). V dropped 6 bases and J dropped 4; count of bases not matched to a gene: 8. The CDR3 loop is CASRRGLAGTSTGELFF. In DNA form, the CDR3 reads TGTGCCAGTAGGAGGGGACTAGCGGGAACGAGCACCGGGGAGCTGTTTTTT.

This chain joins TRBV18 and TRBJ1-6, with 7 bases aligning to TRBD1. Trimming took 2 bases from V and 7 from J; bases not matched to a gene: 2. The CDR3 consists of 14 residues. Germline V lookup: CDR1 KGHSH, CDR2 LQKENI. The chain's CDR3 is CASSPETGNSPLHF. CDR3 in DNA: TGTGCCAGCTCACCAGAGACAGGGAATTCACCCCTCCACTTT.

This chain joins TRBV4-3 and TRBJ2-1; TRBD2 matches 7 bases. Trimming cost V 1 base and J 5 bases; bases outside gene matches: 14. Germline lookup yields CDR1 LGHNA and CDR2 YSLEER. The CDR3 totals 18 residues. The CDR3 coding sequence is TGCGCCAGCAGCCAAGGGTGGGAGATTAGCGGGTTGAACAATGAGCAGTTCTTC. Translated: CASSQGWEISGLNNEQFF.

This clone was found once. The V gene is TRBV24-1, the J gene TRBJ2-2; 11 bases are a match to TRBD2. This CDR3 spans 17 amino acids. Germline V gene lookup returns CDR1 KGHDR and CDR2 SFDVKD. J was trimmed by 5 bases and V by 1 base; bases with no gene match: 5. DNA of the CDR3: TGTGCCACCAGTGATTTACTAGCGGGAGTTGGTACCGGGGAGCTGTTTTTT. This gives the protein CATSDLLAGVGTGELFF.

The rearrangement joins TRBV10-3 to TRBJ2-5; D is undetermined. V was trimmed by 10 bases and J by 3 bases, leaving 9 bases between them. The CDR3 covers 11 residues. Germline V CDR1 and CDR2: ENHRY, SYGVKD. DNA for the CDR3: TGTGCCAGCCAGTTCGAAGAGACCCAGTACTTC. It encodes CASQFEETQYF.

The table lists this clone with a count of one. V gene TRBV28 combines with J gene TRBJ1-4, with D unclear. This CDR3 spans 11 amino acids. The germline V gene has CDR1 MDHEN and CDR2 SYDVKM. Trimming left V 6 bases short and J 5 bases short, with 4 bases between. The CDR3 DNA is TGTGCCAGCAGCCAGAATGAAAAACTGTTTTTT. Translating it yields CASSQNEKLFF.

V is TRBV19 and J is TRBJ2-2; tentatively, D is TRBD1 (6 bases). The germline gives CDR1 LNHDA, CDR2 SQIVND (reference sequence). V lost 7 bases to trimming and J lost 4 bases, with 19 bases between them. CDR3 length: 16 residues. CDR3 DNA: TGTGCCAGTACCCTTGGGGGCAGACGAGGCACCGGGGAGCTGTTTTTT. This sequence encodes CASTLGGRRGTGELFF.

The chain is built from TRBV11-1 and TRBJ1-1; 10 positions agree with TRBD1. There are 16 residues in the CDR3. CDR1 and CDR2 (germline): SGHAT, FQDESV (reference sequence). V was pared by 6 bases and J by 6 bases, with 13 bases of the junction left unmatched. Here the CDR3 DNA reads TGTGCCAGCAGTAGCGCCGGGACAGGGGCTAGGGCTGAAGCTTTCTTT. It translates to CASSSAGTGARAEAFF.

The rearrangement uses TRBV9 and TRBJ2-7; tentatively, D is TRBD1 (5 bases). This CDR3 is built from 17 residues. V shed 5 bases and J shed 0 bases, with 21 bases lying between them. Germline V gene sequence: CDR1 SGDLS, CDR2 YYNGEE. CDR3 sequence: CASRPKGPHTSSYEQYF. CDR3 nucleotides: TGTGCCAGCAGGCCAAAGGGGCCACACACAAGCTCCTACGAGCAGTACTTC.

In DNA form, the CDR3 reads TGTGCCAGCAGCGTAGGAAGGGGTTCCTCCACAGATACGCAGTATTTT. Translating it yields CASSVGRGSSTDTQYF. The chain has TRBV9 and TRBJ2-3, with D possibly being TRBD1 (5 bases). This CDR3 is 16 amino acids long. The germline gives CDR1 SGDLS, CDR2 YYNGEE. The V gene lost 0 bases and the J gene lost 2 bases, with 13 bases spanning the gap.

The rearrangement links TRBV19 to TRBJ1-5; a possible D gene is TRBD1 (6 bases). The CDR3 is 20 amino acids. Per germline, CDR1 LNHDA and CDR2 SQIVND (reference sequence). V was cut by 1 base and J by 2 bases, with 24 bases left in between. As DNA, the CDR3 is TGTGCCAGTAGTATAGTATTCTACAGGACAGTCTCGCAGGGCAATCAGCCCCAGCATTTT. Protein sequence: CASSIVFYRTVSQGNQPQHF.

The J gene is TRBJ2-1, the V gene TRBV7-2; 10 bases match TRBD2. The CDR3 is 14 amino acids. J was trimmed by 9 bases and V by 6 bases; bases with no gene match: 8. Germline V gives CDR1 SGHTA, CDR2 FQGNSA. DNA of the CDR3: TGTGCCAGCAGTCCTCTAGCGGGAGAAGTTGAGCAGTTCTTC. Protein: CASSPLAGEVEQFF.

This clone has only a few counts. A read error may account for a junction end that differs from germline. This chain connects TRBV18 to TRBJ1-2, with no clear D. Germline CDR1 KGHSH, CDR2 LQKENI. The CDR3 length is 14 residues. CDR3: CASTPGEWNYGYTF. The CDR3 bases are TGTGCCAGCACACCCGGGGAATGGAACTATGGCTACACCTTC.

The chain uses TRBV9 and TRBJ1-1, with 9 bases aligning to TRBD1. V lost 4 bases to trimming and J lost 1 base; unmatched junction nucleotides: 8. The CDR3 is made up of 16 amino acids. The germline gives CDR1 SGDLS, CDR2 YYNGEE. This chain's CDR3 is CASSPPKGQGNTEAFF. CDR3 DNA: TGTGCCAGCAGCCCACCAAAGGGACAGGGGAACACTGAAGCTTTCTTT.

The chain links TRBV29-1 to TRBJ2-7, with D possibly matching TRBD1 (5 bases). V was trimmed by 4 bases and J by 1 base, leaving 5 bases between them. The CDR3 extends over 11 amino acids. CDR1 and CDR2 from the germline V gene are SQVTM and ANQGSEA. For the CDR3, the DNA is TGCAGCGTTGCAGGGTCCTACGAGCAGTACTTC. Residues: CSVAGSYEQYF.

This chain joins TRBV29-1 and TRBJ1-6, with D hard to call. The CDR3 is 11 amino acids. Germline loops: CDR1 SQVTM, CDR2 ANQGSEA. Trimming took 3 bases from V and 15 from J, leaving 12 bases between them. Here the CDR3 reads CSVEDSGGLHF. The CDR3 nucleotides are TGCAGCGTTGAGGACTCAGGCGGCCTCCACTTT.

In this sample, this clone turned up many times. The chain couples TRBV2 to TRBJ2-1, with a tentative D call TRBD2 (5 bases). CDR3 length: 19 amino acids. Looked up from germline, CDR1 is SNHLY and CDR2 is FYNNEI. V was trimmed by 1 base and J by 0 bases, leaving 19 bases between them. CDR3 sequence (DNA): TGTGCCAGCAGTGAAGGGGCCCCTCTCGGAGGCAGCTCCTACAATGAGCAGTTCTTC. This encodes CASSEGAPLGGSSYNEQFF.

As regards this clone: The sample holds other DNA sequences that translate to the same CDR3. V is TRBV7-8 and J is TRBJ2-7; 11 bases align to TRBD1. The CDR3 has 14 amino acids. Germline assignment: CDR1 SGHVS and CDR2 FQNEAQ. V gave up 3 bases and J gave up 2 bases; unmatched junction bases: 0. CDR3 loop: CASSLGQGAYEQYF. The CDR3 DNA reads as TGTGCCAGCAGCTTGGGACAGGGGGCCTACGAGCAGTACTTC.

The genes are TRBV3-1 (or the pseudogene TRBV3-2) and TRBJ1-4; D ambiguous. Trimming left V 2 bases short and J 7 bases short, with 11 bases between. Germline CDR1 reads LGHDT; CDR2 reads YNNKEL (reference sequence). The CDR3 spans 14 residues. The CDR3 protein is CASSQLGLGEKLFF. CDR3 in DNA: TGTGCCAGCAGCCAATTAGGCCTAGGTGAAAAACTGTTTTTT.

This chain links TRBV11-2 with TRBJ2-1; D not resolved. CDR1 is SGHAT and CDR2 is FQNNGV in the germline V gene. This CDR3 region has 11 residues. V gave up 1 base and J gave up 13 bases, with 8 bases separating them. This chain's CDR3 is CASSLVQTQFF. CDR3 bases: TGTGCCAGCAGCTTAGTTCAGACTCAGTTCTTC.

The chain couples TRBV6-1 to TRBJ1-5, with 7 bases fitting TRBD1. The length of the CDR3 is 17 residues. Germline V gene data show CDR1 as MNHNS and CDR2 as SASEGT. V was pared by 4 bases and J by 2 bases, with 11 bases of the junction left unmatched. CDR3 protein: CASSAIEQGIGNQPQHF. The CDR3 DNA follows: TGTGCCAGCAGTGCGATAGAACAGGGGATAGGCAATCAGCCCCAGCATTTT.

This rearrangement joins TRBV19 to TRBJ2-1, with D tentatively TRBD1 (5 bases). Between the trimmed V and J ends, which lost 4 bases and 1 base, there was a span of 14 bases. Per the germline V gene, CDR1 is LNHDA and CDR2 is SQIVND (reference sequence). The CDR3 spans 16 residues. CDR3: CASSSYDSLSYNEQFF. CDR3 coding DNA: TGTGCCAGTAGTAGCTACGACAGCCTATCCTACAATGAGCAGTTCTTC.

The chain couples TRBV28 to TRBJ2-6; 8 nucleotides agree with TRBD1. J lost 4 bases, V lost 6 bases, and 8 bases had no gene match. The length of the CDR3 is 16 residues. From germline, CDR1 is MDHEN and CDR2 SYDVKM. The CDR3 DNA reads as TGTGCCAGCAGAACCCGGACAGGGACCGGGGCCAACGTCCTGACTTTC. Protein: CASRTRTGTGANVLTF.

This sequence joins TRBV14 and TRBJ2-3; D is perhaps TRBD1 (6 bases). Germline CDR1 is SGHDN and CDR2 is FVKESK. This CDR3 has 22 residues. Between the trimmed V and J ends, which lost 0 bases and 6 bases, there was a span of 34 bases. In nucleotides, the CDR3 is TGTGCCAGCAGCCAAGATCAGGGGCTATCCGCGCCCTTCACAGGGTGGACCGATACGCAGTATTTT. Residues: CASSQDQGLSAPFTGWTDTQYF.

The table lists this clone with a few counts. The chain uses TRBV11-2 and TRBJ2-6; a possible D gene is TRBD1 (5 bases). This CDR3 has 14 residues. Trimming took off 5 bases at V and 4 bases at J, with 9 bases between the two ends. Germline V gene sequence: CDR1 SGHAT, CDR2 FQNNGV. The CDR3 spells CASSPGRGANVLTF. CDR3 nucleotide sequence: TGTGCCAGCAGCCCAGGGCGGGGGGCCAACGTCCTGACTTTC.

This chain uses TRBV7-9 with TRBJ2-1; D may be TRBD1 (5 bases). The CDR3 runs to 15 residues. Germline CDR1 reads SEHNR; CDR2 reads FQNEAQ (reference sequence). Trimming shortened V by 5 bases and J by 7 bases, and 18 bases separated the two germline ends. For the CDR3, the DNA is TGTGCCAGCAGCCCCACCCTCCAGGGAAGGAATGAGCAGTTCTTC. Translating it yields CASSPTLQGRNEQFF.

The count of this clone is one. The rearrangement joins TRBV19 to TRBJ2-1; TRBD2 matches at 7 bases. After removal of 7 bases from V and 1 base from J, the junction contained 7 bases not matched to a gene. The CDR3 is made up of 15 amino acids. Germline lookup yields CDR1 LNHDA and CDR2 SQIVND (reference sequence). Here the CDR3 reads CASMSGRRSYNEQFF. The CDR3 DNA is TGTGCCAGTATGTCCGGGAGGCGATCCTACAATGAGCAGTTCTTC. The full variable domain, rest sourced from reference TRBV19 and TRBJ2-1, is DGGITQSPKYLFRKEGQNVTLSCEQNLNHDAMYWYRQDPGQGLRLIYYSQIVNDFQKGDIAEGYSVSREKKESFPLTVTSAQKNPTAFYLCASMSGRRSYNEQFFGPGTRLTVL.

This clone was detected only once. The DNA for the CDR3 is TGTGCCAGCAGCCCCCCCGGGACAGGGGGCAGAGTGGGCTACACCTTC. Residues: CASSPPGTGGRVGYTF. The chain uses TRBV7-9 and TRBJ1-2; 12 bases line up with TRBD1. The trim removed 5 bases at V and 8 bases at J, leaving 12 bases unmatched. The CDR3 is 16 amino acids. Looked up from germline, CDR1 is SEHNR and CDR2 is FQNEAQ (reference sequence).